The subject of this entry is one T cell receptor (beta chain). RNA transcripts gave rise to amplified TCR beta CDR3 regions. The HTBI primer set drove a first-round RT-PCR of the TCR CDR3. A single record per CDR3 protein comes from TCRdb applying MiXCR to the multiplex PCR reads. The sample carries more than 350,000 distinct CDR3 sequences, 14% to 15% recorded once. The sample is drawn from a study of T cells in Graves' hyperthyroidism and ophthalmopathy. Germline values: CDR1 SQVTM, CDR2 ANQGSEA. V gave up 7 bases and J gave up 0 bases; unmatched junction bases: 6. This CDR3 contains 15 residues. V is TRBV29-1 and J is TRBJ1-1, with 12 positions matching TRBD1. The sample was blood. This TCR came from a woman aged 30 to 39 with Graves' hyperthyroidism. The CDR3 nucleotides are TGCAGCGCGGAGGGACAGGGGGCTTTGAACACTGAAGCTTTCTTT. Amino acid sequence: CSAEGQGALNTEAFF.